This T cell receptor (beta chain) was observed in a study of cytomegalovirus exposure and HLA in healthy donors. Findings of the study overall: TCR beta V- and J-gene trimming was later associated with a missense DCLRE1C variant. Most TCR sequences were uncommon, yet certain public TCRs appeared in many donors. Cytomegalovirus-associated TCR beta chains were listed, numbering under 200.

The PCR employed 60 Vbeta primers together with 13 Jbeta primers. This table comes from immunoSEQ multiplex PCR, and its TCRdb copy is limited to in-frame clones, with some not included. The data contain about 150,000 clones, less than 85% of them singletons. CDR3 length: 16 amino acids. CDR1 is SNHLY and CDR2 is FYNNEI in the germline V gene. Trimming at V came to 8 bases and at J to 0 bases, leaving 6 bases not matched to a gene. About this clone: Antigen unknown.

The sample comprised PBMCs. The source is a man aged 40-50 years in good health and CMV-seronegative. The genes are TRBV2 and TRBJ2-3; 12 bases fit TRBD2. CDR3 in amino acids: CASGGTSGPSTDTQYF. The CDR3 bases are TGTGCCAGCGGGGGGACTAGCGGGCCGAGCACAGATACGCAGTATTTT. Complete variable domain (other parts from reference TRBV2 and TRBJ2-3): EPEVTQTPSHQVTQMGQEVILRCVPISNHLYFYWYRQILGQKVEFLVSFYNNEISEKSEIFDDQFSVERPDGSNFTLKIRSTKLEDSAMYFCASGGTSGPSTDTQYFGPGTRLTVL.